The 12 T cell receptor beta chains listed next were all sequenced from one sample in a study of a mutant IDH1 vaccine in newly diagnosed glioma. For these receptors, no antigen is known. Time point here: week 47, end of study. Doses comprised 300 ug of mutant IDH1 20-mer peptide each, plus topical imiquimod. TCRdb keeps only in-frame clones here, not all; method: immunoSEQ multiplex PCR. The sample shows some 49,000 clones, 70% to 85% of them seen only once. Sequencing used PBMCs, obtained from a glioma patient whose treatment included an IDH1 peptide vaccine. These receptors were taken from a woman aged 35 to 49 with glioma. Some clones in this sample may be carry-over from other donors' samples.

V is TRBV7-3 and J is TRBJ2-7, with 11 nucleotides matching TRBD2. This CDR3 comprises 13 residues. CDR1 and CDR2 (germline): SGHTA, FQGTGA. Losses at the gene ends were 3 bases for V and 6 bases for J; bases not matched to a gene: 1. The CDR3 DNA is TGTGCCAGCAGCTTCACTAGCGGGGGCGAGCAGTACTTC. It codes for CASSFTSGGEQYF. Variable domain in full (rest from reference TRBV7-3 and TRBJ2-7): GAGVSQTPSNKVTEKGKYVELRCDPISGHTALYWYRQSLGQGPEFLIYFQGTGAADDSGLPNDRFFAVRPEGSVSTLKIQRTERGDSAVYLCASSFTSGGEQYFGPGTRLTVT.

Only a few counts were recorded for this clone. The chain carries TRBV10-3 and TRBJ1-1; D is uncertain. Trimming took off 3 bases at V and 1 base at J, with 12 bases between the two ends. The germline gives CDR1 ENHRY, CDR2 SYGVKD. CDR3 length: 15 amino acids. CDR3 DNA sequence: TGTGCCATCAGTGATTACAGCCGTAGGAACACTGAAGCTTTCTTT. Amino acids: CAISDYSRRNTEAFF.

CDR3: CASGGPAGELFF. Written as DNA, the CDR3 is TGTGCCAGCGGGGGGCCCGCCGGGGAGCTGTTTTTT. The rearrangement joins TRBV6-1 to TRBJ2-2; either TRBD1 or TRBD2 may fit D (6 bases each). The CDR3 is 12 amino acids. V was shortened by 8 bases and J by 6 bases, with 10 bases between the two germline ends. Germline V gene data show CDR1 as MNHNS and CDR2 as SASEGT.

The chain recombines TRBV27 with TRBJ2-5; D perhaps matches TRBD1 (5 bases). V dropped 7 bases and J dropped 3 bases, with 15 bases sitting between them. This CDR3 is 14 amino acids long. From germline, CDR1 is MNHEY and CDR2 SMNVEV (reference sequence). The chain's CDR3 is CASTAHWGEETQYF. Written as DNA, the CDR3 is TGTGCCAGCACAGCCCACTGGGGCGAAGAGACCCAGTACTTC.

CDR3 sequence: CASSLKDRDRAFF. The DNA for the CDR3 is TGCGCCAGCAGCTTGAAAGACAGGGATCGAGCTTTCTTT. The chain joins TRBV5-1 to TRBJ1-1; TRBD1 matches 7 bases. Looked up from germline, CDR1 is SGHRS and CDR2 is YFSETQ. Trimming at V came to 1 base and at J to 10 bases, leaving 7 bases not matched to a gene. CDR3 size: 13 residues.

This clone was recorded a few times. V and J are TRBV5-1 and TRBJ1-4; D gene uncertain. The CDR3 consists of 14 residues. CDR1 and CDR2 (germline): SGHRS, YFSETQ. V was pared by 4 bases and J by 4 bases, with 11 bases between. CDR3 sequence reads: CASSPSFLNEKLFF. CDR3 DNA: TGCGCCAGCAGCCCCTCGTTCCTTAATGAAAAACTGTTTTTT.

This chain links TRBV19 with TRBJ1-2, with D unclear. This CDR3 spans 14 amino acids. Germline V gene sequence: CDR1 LNHDA, CDR2 SQIVND (reference sequence). V lost 7 bases to trimming and J lost 3 bases, with 15 bases between them. The CDR3 DNA sequence: TGTGCCAGTACCTCCGGACGGCCAGACTATGGCTACACCTTC. Translated, it gives CASTSGRPDYGYTF.

This rearrangement joins TRBV19 to TRBJ1-2; TRBD1 matches at 7 bases. The CDR3 has 17 amino acids. V gave up 1 base and J gave up 3 bases; unmatched junction bases: 11. Germline values: CDR1 LNHDA, CDR2 SQIVND (reference sequence). The CDR3 sequence is CASSIVDTGAGDYGYTF. CDR3 nucleotides: TGTGCCAGTAGTATAGTAGACACAGGGGCCGGAGACTATGGCTACACCTTC.

This clone has a handful of counts. The rearrangement links TRBV19 to TRBJ1-1; D unclear. V dropped 5 bases and J dropped 1 base, with 14 bases sitting between them. CDR3 length equals 15 residues. CDR1 is LNHDA, CDR2 SQIVND, per germline (reference sequence). In nucleotides, the CDR3 is TGTGCCAGTAGTGCGGTTGCCAGAGGGAACACTGAAGCTTTCTTT. It yields the protein CASSAVARGNTEAFF.

The table lists this clone with a count of one. The chain recombines TRBV25-1 with TRBJ2-2; no definite D call. Trimming cost V 5 bases and J 2 bases, with 0 bases left between them. Germline V gene lookup returns CDR1 MGHDK and CDR2 SYGVNS. CDR3 length: 11 residues. CDR3 nucleotides: TGTGCCAGCAGTAACACCGGGGAGCTGTTTTTT. It specifies CASSNTGELFF.

The V call is TRBV18, the J call TRBJ2-3; TRBD2 is a possible D gene (6 bases). Trimming cost V 5 bases and J 6 bases, with 9 bases left between them. Germline CDR1 is KGHSH and CDR2 is LQKENI. The length of the CDR3 is 12 residues. Written as DNA, the CDR3 is TGTGCCAGCTCAGGGGGGACCGATACGCAGTATTTT. As protein: CASSGGTDTQYF. Complete variable domain (other parts from reference TRBV18 and TRBJ2-3): NAGVMQNPRHLVRRRGQEARLRCSPMKGHSHVYWYRQLPEEGLKFMVYLQKENIIDESGMPKERFSAEFPKEGPSILRIQQVVRGDSAAYFCASSGGTDTQYFGPGTRLTVL.

The chain joins TRBV6-6 to TRBJ2-7; D may be TRBD1 or TRBD2 (5 bases each). The V gene lost 2 bases and the J gene lost 5 bases, with 13 bases spanning the gap. In germline, CDR1 is MNHNY, CDR2 SVGAGI (reference sequence). The CDR3 runs 14 residues. CDR3 in amino acids: CASSYGTPAHEQYF. CDR3 coding DNA: TGTGCCAGCAGTTACGGGACGCCTGCCCACGAGCAGTACTTC.